These 11 T cell receptor beta chains were all obtained from the same sample, sequenced in a study of blood T cell repertoires in COVID-19. Profiling relied on immunoSEQ multiplex PCR, and the TCRdb table lists in-frame clones only, not all of them. The sample holds under 95,000 clones; around 83% are singletons and the top ten take 2% to 2.5%. The sample comprised peripheral blood. All receptors derive from a woman between 65 and 79 years old with acute or convalescent COVID-19.

V usage is TRBV10-3 and J usage is TRBJ2-1, with D hard to call. The CDR3 loop spans 13 amino acids. The ends were cut back, 8 bases at V and 8 bases at J, with 16 bases in the middle. Germline V gene data show CDR1 as ENHRY and CDR2 as SYGVKD. The chain's CDR3 is CAISGYLEDEQFF. Written as DNA, the CDR3 is TGTGCCATCTCCGGGTATTTAGAGGATGAGCAGTTCTTC.

CDR3 protein: CASSEGEVVPQHF. CDR3 bases: TGTGCCAGCAGTGAGGGGGAGGTTGTCCCCCAGCATTTT. V usage is TRBV2 and J usage is TRBJ1-5, with a possible D match to TRBD1 (5 bases). The V end was cut by 3 bases, the J end by 10 bases, with 13 bases between. Germline V gene sequence: CDR1 SNHLY, CDR2 FYNNEI. The CDR3 length is 13 residues.

CDR3 region: CASGREGTEAFF. DNA for the CDR3: TGTGCCAGCGGGAGGGAGGGCACTGAAGCTTTCTTT. J is TRBJ1-1 and V is TRBV11-2; D unclear. Per germline, CDR1 SGHAT and CDR2 FQNNGV. The germline V and J ends were trimmed by 8 bases and 4 bases, with 11 bases remaining between them. The CDR3 covers 12 residues.

This sequence joins TRBV3-1 (or the pseudogene TRBV3-2) and TRBJ1-4, with D unclear. The CDR3 is made up of 15 amino acids. The V and J ends lost 0 bases and 4 bases respectively, with 9 bases between them. CDR1 LGHDT and CDR2 YNNKEL come from the germline V gene (reference sequence). The CDR3 DNA reads as TGTGCCAGCAGCCAAGAGCAACAGTATAATGAAAAACTGTTTTTT. It is translated as CASSQEQQYNEKLFF.

This clone was seen once. The CDR3 nucleotides read TGTGCCAGCAGCCTGGGACAGGACAGGGGGAATTCACCCCTCCACTTT. It codes for CASSLGQDRGNSPLHF. The chain employs TRBV5-6 and TRBJ1-6; TRBD1 agrees at 10 bases. CDR1 and CDR2 from the germline V gene are SGHDT and YYEEEE. V lost 4 bases, J lost 7 bases, and 8 bases stayed unmatched. This CDR3 spans 16 amino acids.

To note about this clone: Other DNA sequences from this sample encode an identical CDR3 as well. This rearrangement joins TRBV9 to TRBJ1-5, with D unresolved. Trimming took 0 bases from V and 0 from J, leaving 4 bases between them. This CDR3 contains 14 residues. Looked up from germline, CDR1 is SGDLS and CDR2 is YYNGEE. CDR3 nucleotide sequence: TGTGCCAGCAGCGTAGGAGGTAGCAATCAGCCCCAGCATTTT. This translates into CASSVGGSNQPQHF.

The chain has TRBV24-1 and TRBJ2-1, with D perhaps TRBD2 (6 bases). Germline-derived CDR1 and CDR2 are KGHDR and SFDVKD. With 2 bases removed from V and 5 bases from J, the gap between germline ends came to 9 bases. The CDR3 is 14 residues long. In DNA form, the CDR3 reads TGTGCCACCAGTGATTCGGGACTTGACAATGAGCAGTTCTTC. This encodes CATSDSGLDNEQFF.

The V and J genes are TRBV11-2 and TRBJ1-2, with 9 bases aligning to TRBD1. From germline, CDR1 is SGHAT and CDR2 FQNNGV. The V and J ends lost 2 bases and 0 bases, in that order; junction bases with no gene match: 7. The CDR3 runs to 17 residues. The DNA for the CDR3 is TGTGCCAGCAGCTTACAGAGGACAGGGGCAACTAACTATGGCTACACCTTC. Its translation: CASSLQRTGATNYGYTF.

This chain connects TRBV28 to TRBJ1-2; no clear D gene. Germline CDR1 reads MDHEN; CDR2 reads SYDVKM. V was cut by 1 base and J by 2 bases, with 8 bases left in between. The CDR3 has 14 residues. The CDR3 region has the DNA TGTGCCAGCAGTTTATATTCTGCGAACTATGGCTACACCTTC. Translating gives CASSLYSANYGYTF.

This sequence joins TRBV19 and TRBJ1-5; tentative D call: TRBD1 (6 bases). Germline V lookup: CDR1 LNHDA, CDR2 SQIVND (reference sequence). The CDR3 is 17 residues long. Trimming cost V 7 bases and J 2 bases, with 21 bases left between them. CDR3 nucleotide sequence: TGTGCCAGTACCCGGGGGGGGCGGACGAAACGCAATCAGCCCCAGCATTTT. Translating gives CASTRGGRTKRNQPQHF.

Here the CDR3 reads CASSQWGQTNNEQFF. As DNA, the CDR3 is TGTGCCAGCAGCCAATGGGGACAGACAAACAATGAGCAGTTCTTC. This sequence joins TRBV7-6 and TRBJ2-1; 7 bases align to TRBD1. The trim removed 5 bases at V and 5 bases at J, leaving 9 bases unmatched. Per germline, CDR1 SGHVS and CDR2 FNYEAQ. The CDR3 extends over 15 amino acids.